This T cell receptor beta chain was identified in a study of T cell changes during pregnancy in multiple sclerosis. The CDR3 spans 17 residues. V lost 0 bases to trimming and J lost 0 bases, with 12 bases between them. CDR1 is LNHDA and CDR2 is SQIVND in the germline V gene (reference sequence). Assay used: immunoSEQ multiplex PCR; TCRdb lists only in-frame clones, some missing. Here the sample spans around 99,000 clones, about 92% being singletons. V and J are TRBV19 and TRBJ2-4; D is ambiguous. The TCR comes from a female donor with multiple sclerosis, enrolled in a pregnancy study. The specimen was peripheral blood, collected in the first trimester of pregnancy. The CDR3 is CASSIDLSVLAKNIQYF. Written as DNA, the CDR3 is TGTGCCAGTAGTATAGATCTAAGCGTCCTAGCCAAAAACATTCAGTACTTC.